This TCR beta chain is from a study of T-cell reconstitution after alpha-beta-depleted transplantation in children. Findings of the study overall: T-cell counts and diversity were attributed mostly to newly produced T cells one year after transplant. Some patients owed their high day-60 TCRbeta diversity to surviving recipient T cells and thymic progenitors. By about two months after transplant, alpha-beta T cells reportedly arose from several hundred graft clones that had expanded.

CDR3 size: 14 residues. The germline CDR1 and CDR2 sequences are SNHLY and FYNNEI. Unique molecular identifiers were used in preparing the TCRbeta library. TCRdb called the PCR reads again in MiXCR, with one record for every CDR3 protein. The sample holds approximately 520,000 distinct CDR3 sequences, 9.5% to 12% seen once. This clonotype was observed at least ten times. What it recognizes is unknown. The sequenced sample was PBMCs, mostly from graft donor cells, obtained 180 days after TCRalphabeta/CD19-depleted stem cell transplant. This receptor was taken from a female patient aged 2-9 years who had a stem cell transplant for aplastic anemia, so the T cells may come from the graft donor. The chain employs TRBV2 and TRBJ1-1; D is unresolved. CDR3 loop: CAESDDGLNTEAFF. CDR3 coding DNA: TGTGCGGAGTCGGACGACGGTCTGAACACTGAAGCTTTCTTT.